This is a list of T cell receptor beta chains from one sample in a study of glioma-infiltrating T cells after dendritic cell vaccination. Clones were read by immunoSEQ multiplex PCR, and TCRdb kept only the in-frame ones, dropping some. In the table there are about 99,000 clones, 75% to 85% of which are singletons. Source: blood, taken before dendritic cell vaccination. The origin of the receptors is a human donor with glioblastoma. The CDR3 runs from the conserved cysteine through the conserved F or W. Fields, in order: clone size, CDR3 length, V gene, CDR3 protein. Clone size appears in some rows only: once, few, many, or a class for an expanded clone.

once	14	TRBV10-2	CASSESGGGQPQHF
NA	14	TRBV5-1	CASQLAGGYNEQFF
NA	14	TRBV25-1	CASRRNGGDQKLFF
NA	15	TRBV12-5	CASGLVLVGPGEQFF
NA	14	TRBV11-2	CASSLVAPSYEQYF
once	14	TRBV29-1	CSVEGRKGIYGYTF
NA	14	TRBV30	CAWRPDTWLYGYTF
NA	15	TRBV5-1	CASSPGTGDGYEQYF
NA	16	TRBV10-3	CAISYTADANTGELFF
NA	14	TRBV6-1	CASSRDRDNSPLHF
NA	13	TRBV10-2	CASSEAPAAFVYF
NA	17	TRBV7-8	CASSLISEGATNYGYTF
NA	13	TRBV19	CASSILPNTEAFF